The 12 T cell receptor beta chains in this list originate from one sample, sequenced in a study of T cells in Graves' hyperthyroidism and ophthalmopathy (dated by TCRdb to between 2018 and 2021). Library prep was done by multiplex PCR. Instrument on record: Illumina HiSeq 2000. The TCR beta CDR3 regions were amplified from RNA transcripts. For the first round of RT-PCR on the TCR CDR3, the HTBI primer set was used together with the Qiagen OneStep RT-PCR kit. TCRdb reprocessed the public reads (quality trimming at Q25 with fastp, clone calling with MiXCR) and kept in-frame beta chains. Records with the same CDR3 protein are collapsed into one entry carrying the most frequent genes and DNA. The sample table holds 610,000 or so distinct CDR3 sequences, of which about 45% were seen once. The ten largest clones capture around 7.7% of the sample. Sequencing was performed on peripheral blood or thyroid tissue (not recorded which). These receptor sequences come from a woman aged 18-29 years with Graves' hyperthyroidism.

On this clonotype itself: A much larger clone differs by one base, so this may be a read error. The J gene is TRBJ2-2, the V gene TRBV12-3 or TRBV12-4; TRBD1 aligns across 7 bases. Trimming took 8 bases from V and 3 from J; bases not matched to a gene: 6. This CDR3 has 14 amino acids. The CDR3 sequence is CASHRGMDTGELFF. Written as DNA, the CDR3 is TGTGCCAGCCACAGGGGTATGGACACCGGGGAGCTGTTTTTT.

This clonotype was counted at least ten times. The chain uses TRBV20-1 and TRBJ1-1; D gene unclear. The CDR3 sequence is 11 residues long. V shed 6 bases and J shed 2 bases, with 7 bases lying between them. Germline CDR1 is DFQATT and CDR2 is SNEGSKA (reference sequence). Here the CDR3 reads CSASENTEAFF. CDR3 DNA: TGCAGTGCCTCAGAAAACACTGAAGCTTTCTTT.

This clonotype was detected many times. The chain has TRBV27 and TRBJ1-5; D gene ambiguous. The V and J ends lost 0 bases and 3 bases respectively, with 3 bases between them. The germline V gene has CDR1 MNHEY and CDR2 SMNVEV (reference sequence). The CDR3 is 13 residues long. The DNA for the CDR3 is TGTGCCAGCAGTTTATCGGACAATCAGCCCCAGCATTTT. Translation gives CASSLSDNQPQHF.

This clonotype has a handful of counts. This sequence joins TRBV29-1 and TRBJ2-1, with 10 bases aligning to TRBD2. J was trimmed by 4 bases and V by 7 bases; bases with no gene match: 4. Germline V gene sequence: CDR1 SQVTM, CDR2 ANQGSEA. The CDR3 has 13 amino acids. CDR3 sequence (DNA): TGCAGCGGACAGCGGGGGGGGTACAATGAGCAGTTCTTC. Its protein is CSGQRGGYNEQFF.

This clonotype was seen ten or more times. The chain has TRBV2 and TRBJ1-1; D is possibly TRBD1 (6 bases). V shed 6 bases and J shed 11 bases, with 22 bases lying between them. This CDR3 comprises 14 residues. The germline V gene has CDR1 SNHLY and CDR2 FYNNEI. The CDR3 region has the DNA TGTGCCAGCAGCCCAAGTCCAGGGGTTAGTGGCGCTTTCTTT. It codes for CASSPSPGVSGAFF.

This clonotype was recorded at least ten times. The chain combines TRBV5-5 with TRBJ1-3; D is ambiguous. The CDR3 has 14 residues. CDR1 and CDR2 (germline): SGHKS, YYEKEE (reference sequence). V lost 0 bases and J lost 8, with 12 bases in between. The CDR3 sequence: CASSLVSGGDTIYF. In DNA form, the CDR3 reads TGTGCCAGCAGCTTGGTGTCAGGCGGTGACACCATATATTTT. The entire variable domain, with the rest obtained from reference TRBV5-5 and TRBJ1-3, is as follows: DAGVTQSPTHLIKTRGQQVTLRCSPISGHKSVSWYQQVLGQGPQFIFQYYEKEERGRGNFPDRFSARQFPNYSSELNVNALLLGDSALYLCASSLVSGGDTIYFGEGSWLTVV.

This clonotype turned up a few times. This chain links TRBV25-1 with TRBJ2-1, with 8 bases identical to TRBD2. Germline lookup yields CDR1 MGHDK and CDR2 SYGVNS. The ends lost 4 bases at V and 2 bases at J; junction bases unmatched: 4. This CDR3 is 15 amino acids long. The CDR3 loop reads CASSGGLVAYNEQFF. The CDR3 DNA reads as TGTGCCAGCAGTGGGGGACTAGTTGCCTACAATGAGCAGTTCTTC. Drawing the rest from reference TRBV25-1 and TRBJ2-1, the complete variable domain is EADIYQTPRYLVIGTGKKITLECSQTMGHDKMYWYQQDPGMELHLIHYSYGVNSTEKGDLSSESTVSRIRTEHFPLTLESARPSHTSQYLCASSGGLVAYNEQFFGPGTRLTVL.

The chain uses TRBV11-3 and TRBJ1-2; maybe TRBD1 (6 bases). Trimming removed 8 bases at V and 8 bases at J, with 18 bases between. CDR1 and CDR2 from the germline V gene are SGHNT and YENEEA. This CDR3 contains 13 residues. CDR3 sequence: CASLDVTGKGYTF. The CDR3 region has the DNA TGTGCCAGCTTGGATGTGACAGGAAAAGGCTACACCTTC.

This clonotype was observed many times. CDR3 amino acids: CAIGQALSGANVLTF. Here the CDR3 DNA reads TGTGCTATAGGGCAGGCCCTCTCTGGGGCCAACGTCCTGACTTTC. V is TRBV12-5 and J is TRBJ2-6; no clear D gene. The CDR3 contains 15 residues. In germline, CDR1 is LGHNT, CDR2 FRNRAP. Trimming stripped 10 bases from V and 0 bases from J, with 13 bases between.

This clonotype was found many times. The chain uses TRBV7-9 and TRBJ2-7; TRBD1 agrees at 8 bases. CDR1 is SEHNR, CDR2 FQNEAQ, per germline (reference sequence). With V trimmed by 4 bases and J by 3 bases, 11 bases remained unmatched. The CDR3 extends over 16 amino acids. The CDR3 is CASSSRDRRKGYEQYF. The CDR3 DNA reads TGTGCCAGCAGCTCCAGGGACAGGCGAAAGGGCTACGAGCAGTACTTC.

The rearrangement links TRBV6-1 to TRBJ1-3, with 7 bases lining up with TRBD1. With 6 bases clipped from V and 0 bases from J, the junction kept 5 bases outside the gene matches. Germline V CDR1 and CDR2: MNHNS, SASEGT. There are 15 residues in the CDR3. The CDR3, as DNA: TGTGCCAGCAGAACCGGGACAGCCTCTGGAAACACCATATATTTT. Protein: CASRTGTASGNTIYF.

This clonotype has ten or more counts. The rearrangement joins TRBV5-1 to TRBJ2-7; 8 nucleotides align to TRBD1. Trimming cost V 4 bases and J 2 bases; bases outside gene matches: 14. Per germline, CDR1 SGHRS and CDR2 YFSETQ. The CDR3 length is 17 residues. The CDR3 loop reads CASSRTGDRTLTYEQYF. CDR3 sequence (DNA): TGCGCCAGCAGCAGGACCGGGGACAGGACACTAACCTACGAGCAGTACTTC.